A selection of T cell receptor beta chains follows, all from one sample in a study of response to subunit inactivated influenza vaccine. MiXCR, applied by TCRdb to the RT-PCR reads, yields one record per CDR3 protein. The sample records 500,000 to 600,000 distinct CDR3 sequences, 6% to 9% being singletons. The sample in question was PBMCs from blood, obtained less than 30 months after vaccination. These receptors were taken from a man aged 50-75 years who received an inactivated influenza vaccine. Each CDR3 is given with its conserved first and last residue. The D gene is left open where the match is weak. Clone size appears in some rows only: once, few, many, or a class for an expanded clone.

TRBD2	TRBV4-2	TRBJ2-2	NA	CASSQEGTSGRAGTGELFF	TGTGCCAGCAGCCAAGAAGGGACTAGCGGGAGGGCTGGTACCGGGGAGCTGTTTTTT
TRBD1	TRBV6-1	TRBJ1-2	NA	CASSSFRTGGYGYTF	TGTGCCAGCTCCTCTTTCAGGACAGGGGGCTATGGCTACACCTTC
NA	TRBV4-1	TRBJ2-6	NA	CASSQVGAGANVLTF	TGCGCCAGCAGCCAAGTAGGTGCGGGGGCCAACGTCCTGACTTTC
TRBD2	TRBV16	TRBJ2-1	many	CASSQSRGGNEQFF	TGTGCCAGCAGCCAATCGCGGGGGGGGAATGAGCAGTTCTTC
NA	TRBV11-2	TRBJ1-2	NA	CASSPTRVGGYTF	TGTGCCAGCAGCCCAACTAGGGTTGGAGGCTACACCTTC
NA	TRBV20-1	TRBJ2-7	NA	CSARAGTLPTQYF	TGCAGTGCTAGAGCCGGGACTTTGCCCACGCAGTACTTC
NA	TRBV11-2	TRBJ2-3	NA	CASSLVPFRTYPYF	TGTGCCAGCAGCTTAGTCCCCTTTCGGACATACCCGTATTTT
NA	TRBV4-1	TRBJ2-1	NA	CASSLVPFSNEQFF	TGCGCCAGCAGCCTCGTTCCGTTCTCCAATGAGCAGTTCTTC
TRBD2	TRBV6-1	TRBJ2-1	few	CASSITGTSGSEQFF	TGTGCCAGCAGCATAACCGGGACTAGCGGGAGTGAGCAGTTCTTC
NA	TRBV4-3	TRBJ1-3	NA	CASSQDTHRDSGNTIYF	TGCGCCAGCAGCCAAGATACCCATCGCGACTCTGGAAACACCATATATTTT
TRBD2	TRBV20-1	TRBJ2-7	many	CSASLAEAYEQYF	TGCAGTGCTAGCCTAGCGGAAGCCTACGAGCAGTACTTC
NA	TRBV27	TRBJ1-5	NA	CASSRLTNLQGVNQPQHF	TGTGCCAGCAGTCGCCTAACGAACTTACAGGGAGTAAATCAGCCCCAGCATTTT
NA	TRBV10-3	TRBJ1-2	NA	CAISDDRNYGYTF	TGTGCCATCAGTGACGACAGGAACTATGGCTACACCTTC
NA	TRBV29-1	TRBJ2-1	many	CSVASRLAPYNEQFF	TGCAGCGTTGCATCTCGGCTAGCCCCCTACAATGAGCAGTTCTTC
NA	TRBV2	TRBJ2-7	few	CASSGMLEQYF	TGTGCCAGCAGCGGTATGCTCGAGCAGTACTTC
TRBD2	TRBV20-1	TRBJ2-1	many	CSAIPASGINEQFF	TGCAGTGCCATCCCTGCTAGCGGGATTAATGAGCAGTTCTTC
NA	TRBV7-2	TRBJ2-7	NA	CASRVGQHSYEQYF	TGTGCCAGCAGGGTTGGACAGCACTCCTACGAGCAGTACTTC
TRBD2	TRBV3-1	TRBJ2-7	NA	CASSQDSGTSGSYEQYF	TGTGCCAGCAGCCAAGATAGTGGGACTAGCGGGAGCTACGAGCAGTACTTC
TRBD2	TRBV10-3	TRBJ2-5	many	CAISDSGGARETQYF	TGTGCCATCAGTGATAGCGGGGGGGCCCGAGAGACCCAGTACTTC
NA	TRBV27	TRBJ1-5	NA	CASSFRGQGPQHF	TGTGCCAGCAGTTTTCGGGGCCAGGGGCCCCAGCATTTT
TRBD2	TRBV7-2	TRBJ2-5	few	CASSFVAGIQETQYF	TGTGCCAGCAGCTTTGTAGCGGGAATCCAAGAGACCCAGTACTTC
NA	TRBV28	TRBJ1-2	few	CASSNIGAGKYGYTF	TGTGCCAGCTCCAACATCGGAGCAGGGAAATATGGCTACACCTTC
TRBD1	TRBV7-9	TRBJ1-1	few	CASGDRDTEAFF	TGTGCCAGCGGGGACAGGGACACTGAAGCTTTCTTT
TRBD1	TRBV3-1	TRBJ1-1	NA	CASSQAGQGSTAEAFF	TGTGCCAGCAGCCAAGCCGGACAGGGATCGACCGCTGAAGCTTTCTTT
NA	TRBV25-1	TRBJ1-2	few	CASGPGLDGYTF	TGTGCCAGTGGCCCGGGATTGGATGGCTACACCTTC
NA	TRBV6-5	TRBJ1-2	few	CASRYNYGYTF	TGTGCCAGCAGATACAACTATGGCTACACCTTC
TRBD2	TRBV28	TRBJ2-2	many	CASSIAGRTTGELFF	TGTGCCAGCAGCATAGCGGGGCGAACAACCGGGGAGCTGTTTTTT